Listed here are 17 T cell receptor beta chains from one sample, sequenced in a study of T cells in tuberculosis. Cells were sorted from thawed PBMC rested overnight and stained with GMM-loaded CD1B tetramer, viability dye and anti-CD3. The lipid loaded on the CD1B tetramers was C32 glucose monomycolate from Rhodococcus equi. The table came from immunoSEQ multiplex PCR; TCRdb's copy has only in-frame clones and leaves some out. This repertoire shows approximately 88,000 clones, around 90% found once; its top ten account for less than 2.5%. The specimen sequenced was CD1b-GMM tetramer-negative cells sorted from PBMCs. The receptors shown here come from an adult woman with latent tuberculosis.

V gene TRBV27 combines with J gene TRBJ2-7; 10 bases are shared with TRBD2. The CDR3 is made up of 15 amino acids. Unmatched junction bases numbered 7, after V lost 5 bases and J lost 3 bases. Looked up from germline, CDR1 is MNHEY and CDR2 is SMNVEV (reference sequence). The CDR3 protein is CASSPSSGGLYEQYV. CDR3 nucleotide sequence: TGTGCCAGCAGTCCTTCTAGCGGGGGCCTCTACGAGCAGTACGTC.

The CDR3 protein is CASSSLSGLTNYGYTF. The CDR3 coding sequence is TGTGCCAGCAGCTCACTGAGCGGATTGACTAACTATGGCTACACCTTC. V is TRBV11-2 and J is TRBJ1-2; D remains unclear. There are 16 residues in the CDR3. V was cut by 4 bases and J by 0 bases, with 15 bases left in between. Germline assignment: CDR1 SGHAT and CDR2 FQNNGV. The complete variable domain, with remaining parts taken from reference TRBV11-2 and TRBJ1-2, reads EAGVAQSPRYKIIEKRQSVAFWCNPISGHATLYWYQQILGQGPKLLIQFQNNGVVDDSQLPKDRFSAERLKGVDSTLKIQPAKLEDSAVYLCASSSLSGLTNYGYTFGSGTRLTVV.

The chain combines TRBV6-6 with TRBJ2-5; 9 bases are shared with TRBD2. Germline loops: CDR1 MNHNY, CDR2 SVGAGI (reference sequence). V lost 6 bases to trimming and J lost 4 bases; unmatched junction nucleotides: 6. The CDR3 has 14 amino acids. In nucleotides, the CDR3 is TGTGCCAGCAGGGGCGGGGGGGCAGGAGAGACCCAGTACTTC. This sequence encodes CASRGGGAGETQYF.

This clone was counted only a few times. The V call is TRBV5-8, the J call TRBJ2-7; possibly TRBD1 for D (5 bases). V was shortened by 1 base and J by 5 bases, with 13 bases between the two germline ends. CDR1 is SGHTS, CDR2 YDEGEE, per germline. The CDR3 sequence is 14 residues long. The CDR3 sequence: CASSLIARAHEQYV. CDR3 coding DNA: TGTGCCAGCAGCTTGATTGCCAGGGCCCACGAGCAGTACGTC.

V gene TRBV11-1 combines with J gene TRBJ2-1, with TRBD2 matching over 15 bases. Per the germline V gene, CDR1 is SGHAT and CDR2 is FQDESV (reference sequence). V trimming: 5 bases; J trimming: 8 bases; junction bases outside the gene matches: 7. This CDR3 comprises 16 residues. The CDR3 nucleotides are TGTGCCAGCAGCCGAAAAGGACTAGCGGGGGGGTATGAGCAGTTCTTC. The encoded protein is CASSRKGLAGGYEQFF. Full variable domain (outside the CDR3, taken from reference TRBV11-1 and TRBJ2-1): EAEVAQSPRYKITEKSQAVAFWCDPISGHATLYWYRQILGQGPELLVQFQDESVVDDSQLPKDRFSAERLKGVDSTLKIQPAELGDSAMYLCASSRKGLAGGYEQFFGPGTRLTVL.

The chain carries TRBV7-8 and TRBJ1-4; 8 nucleotides agree with TRBD1. The CDR3 length is 15 residues. Germline V gene lookup returns CDR1 SGHVS and CDR2 FQNEAQ. Losses at the gene ends were 6 bases for V and 5 bases for J; bases not matched to a gene: 8. CDR3 DNA sequence: TGTGCCAGCAGAATCCGGGACAGGTGGAATGAAAAACTGTTTTTT. This translates into CASRIRDRWNEKLFF.

The chain combines TRBV2 with TRBJ2-7; D might be TRBD1 (5 bases). V shed 9 bases and J shed 3 bases, with 18 bases lying between them. Germline CDR1 SNHLY, CDR2 FYNNEI. This CDR3 spans 14 amino acids. DNA of the CDR3: TGTGCCAGTCGGCCGGGTAGGGGCCACTACGAGCAGTACTTC. This sequence encodes CASRPGRGHYEQYF.

As DNA, the CDR3 is TGTGCCAGCAGTTTTCAGGGGATGGATTATGGCTACACCTTC. Amino acids: CASSFQGMDYGYTF. This sequence joins TRBV27 and TRBJ1-2; D is perhaps TRBD1 (6 bases). Deletions cut 3 bases from V and 5 bases from J, with 13 bases between. This CDR3 has 14 amino acids. CDR1 is MNHEY, CDR2 SMNVEV, per germline (reference sequence).

The chain combines TRBV5-1 with TRBJ2-2; possibly TRBD2 for D (6 bases). The CDR3 runs to 16 residues. Germline V gene lookup returns CDR1 SGHRS and CDR2 YFSETQ. V gave up 2 bases and J gave up 4 bases, with 15 bases separating them. The CDR3 coding sequence is TGCGCCAGCAGCTTTGCCGGGGGATTAGGCACCGGGGAGCTGTTTTTT. Translation: CASSFAGGLGTGELFF.

The chain uses TRBV6-1 and TRBJ1-3; 10 bases are shared with TRBD1. This CDR3 comprises 16 residues. Germline lookup yields CDR1 MNHNS and CDR2 SASEGT. J was trimmed by 4 bases and V by 5 bases; bases with no gene match: 8. The CDR3 nucleotides read TGTGCCAGCAGTCAAGACAGGGGGCAGTCCGGAAACACCATATATTTT. It is translated as CASSQDRGQSGNTIYF.

The chain joins TRBV6-1 to TRBJ2-1, with TRBD1 matching over 7 bases. CDR1 and CDR2 (germline): MNHNS, SASEGT. The ends lost 2 bases at V and 0 bases at J; junction bases unmatched: 7. This CDR3 spans 17 amino acids. The CDR3 DNA sequence: TGTGCCAGCAGTGAATTGGGGACAGCCCTCTCCTACAATGAGCAGTTCTTC. Amino acid sequence: CASSELGTALSYNEQFF.

The chain recombines TRBV7-2 with TRBJ2-5, with 8 bases lining up with TRBD2. CDR1 and CDR2 (germline): SGHTA, FQGNSA. This CDR3 region has 16 residues. The ends lost 1 base at V and 5 bases at J; junction bases unmatched: 9. CDR3 amino acids: CASSLEGAGGWETQYF. The CDR3 bases are TGTGCCAGCAGCTTAGAGGGTGCGGGGGGTTGGGAGACCCAGTACTTC.

V and J are TRBV20-1 and TRBJ2-7; unclear D gene. V lost 0 bases and J lost 9, with 9 bases in between. The CDR3 totals 11 residues. Looked up from germline, CDR1 is DFQATT and CDR2 is SNEGSKA (reference sequence). CDR3 DNA: TGCAGTGCTAGAGATATGGCAATGCAGTACGTC. It translates to CSARDMAMQYV.

The table lists this clone with a count of one. The V call is TRBV6-5, the J call TRBJ1-2, with D possibly being TRBD1 (5 bases). The CDR3 covers 13 residues. Trimming took off 5 bases at V and 1 base at J, with 8 bases between the two ends. Germline values: CDR1 MNHEY, CDR2 SVGAGI. DNA of the CDR3: TGTGCCAGCAGTAGGGGCCATAACTATGGCTACACCTTC. Translated: CASSRGHNYGYTF.

The chain joins TRBV4-2 to TRBJ1-3, with 7 bases matching TRBD1. This CDR3 contains 20 residues. Per germline, CDR1 LGHNA and CDR2 YNFKEQ. V lost 5 bases to trimming and J lost 0 bases; unmatched junction nucleotides: 19. The CDR3: CASSNPQTGPISDSGNTIYF. The DNA of the CDR3 is TGTGCCAGCAGCAACCCTCAGACAGGGCCCATATCTGACTCTGGAAACACCATATATTTT.

This chain's CDR3 is CASSIAQNQPQHF. CDR3 coding DNA: TGTGCCAGTAGTATAGCCCAGAATCAGCCCCAGCATTTT. The chain links TRBV19 to TRBJ1-5, with D unclear. Germline CDR1 is LNHDA and CDR2 is SQIVND (reference sequence). V dropped 1 base and J dropped 4 bases, with 5 bases sitting between them. The CDR3 runs 13 residues.

This clone occurred once. The chain has TRBV9 and TRBJ2-3; 8 bases are a match to TRBD2. The J segment lost 2 bases and the V segment lost 3 bases, leaving 14 bases of the junction unmatched. Looked up from germline, CDR1 is SGDLS and CDR2 is YYNGEE. The CDR3 runs to 18 residues. CDR3 nucleotides: TGTGCCAGCAGCGGACAAATACCGCGCGGGGGGAACACAGATACGCAGTATTTT. It yields the protein CASSGQIPRGGNTDTQYF. Combining the CDR3 with reference TRBV9 and TRBJ2-3 gives the whole variable domain DSGVTQTPKHLITATGQRVTLRCSPRSGDLSVYWYQQSLDQGLQFLIQYYNGEERAKGNILERFSAQQFPDLHSELNLSSLELGDSALYFCASSGQIPRGGNTDTQYFGPGTRLTVL.